A single sample gave rise to the 13 T cell receptor beta chains below, sequenced in a study of T cells after yellow fever vaccination (dated by TCRdb to the late 2010s). Libraries were built with 5' RACE. This sample was sequenced with an Illumina HiSeq 2500. The public reads were reanalyzed by TCRdb: fastp trimming at Q25, MiXCR alignment, in-frame beta chains only. Duplicate CDR3 protein sequences are folded into a single record with the most common DNA and genes. The sample contains 610,000 or so distinct CDR3 sequences, around 12% of them found a single time. The top ten clones comprise under 15% of the sample. This sample's treatment or condition label indicates: live attenuated yellow fever vaccine strain. The source was PBMCs, collected on the day of the yellow fever booster vaccination. The receptors here all came from a man aged 25-40 years who received the YFV17D yellow fever vaccine.

The genes are TRBV9 and TRBJ2-7; D tentatively fits TRBD1 or TRBD2 (5 bases each). In germline, CDR1 is SGDLS, CDR2 YYNGEE. Between the trimmed V and J ends, which lost 2 bases and 4 bases, there was a span of 16 bases. This CDR3 comprises 15 residues. CDR3 coding DNA: TGTGCCAGCAGCGTGGGGGACCTCTCGGATTACGAGCAGTACTTC. This gives the protein CASSVGDLSDYEQYF.

The table lists this clonotype with a few counts. The rearrangement links TRBV6-1 to TRBJ2-3; a possible D gene is TRBD2 (6 bases). Germline lookup yields CDR1 MNHNS and CDR2 SASEGT. Trimming pared 4 bases from V and 2 bases from J, leaving 13 bases between. The CDR3 runs to 15 residues. CDR3 region: CASSASGLYTDTQYF. In nucleotides, the CDR3 is TGTGCCAGCAGTGCCTCGGGACTTTACACAGATACGCAGTATTTT.

This clonotype was counted only a few times. This chain uses TRBV5-1 with TRBJ2-3; D may be TRBD1 or TRBD2 (5 bases each). Between the trimmed V and J ends, which lost 0 bases and 0 bases, there was a span of 14 bases. The CDR3 is 17 residues long. Per germline, CDR1 SGHRS and CDR2 YFSETQ. CDR3 amino acids: CASSLGEFRASTDTQYF. CDR3 nucleotides: TGCGCCAGCAGCTTGGGGGAGTTCAGGGCTAGCACAGATACGCAGTATTTT.

The table lists this clonotype with a few counts. The V and J genes are TRBV20-1 and TRBJ2-1, with D tentatively TRBD1 (5 bases). CDR3 length: 12 residues. The V gene's germline CDR1 is DFQATT and CDR2 SNEGSKA (reference sequence). The V end was cut by 1 base, the J end by 8 bases, with 9 bases between. The CDR3 is CSARVLGDEQFF. The CDR3 nucleotides are TGCAGTGCTAGAGTTTTAGGGGATGAGCAGTTCTTC.

This clonotype was seen at least ten times. The chain has TRBV28 and TRBJ1-1, with 7 bases identical to TRBD1. Germline trimming cut 2 bases from V and 3 bases from J; bases unmatched to any gene: 3. The germline V gene has CDR1 MDHEN and CDR2 SYDVKM. The CDR3 is 14 amino acids. The CDR3: CASSLRDRDTEAFF. CDR3 bases: TGTGCCAGCAGTTTAAGAGACAGGGACACTGAAGCTTTCTTT.

This clonotype was seen at least ten times. This chain connects TRBV7-2 to TRBJ2-3, with 7 bases fitting TRBD2. CDR1 and CDR2 (germline): SGHTA, FQGNSA. The CDR3 runs to 16 residues. The trim removed 5 bases at V and 2 bases at J, leaving 10 bases unmatched. In DNA form, the CDR3 reads TGTGCCAGCAGCCCCACGCTAGCGGACTACACAGATACGCAGTATTTT. It codes for CASSPTLADYTDTQYF.

Only a few counts were recorded for this clonotype. The CDR3 here is CASRRSSGTNEQFF. The CDR3 nucleotides read TGTGCCAGCAGGAGGAGTAGCGGGACCAATGAGCAGTTCTTC. The V gene is TRBV7-9, the J gene TRBJ2-1; 8 bases are a match to TRBD2. Germline V gene data show CDR1 as SEHNR and CDR2 as FQNEAQ (reference sequence). The length of the CDR3 is 14 residues. Trimming cost V 6 bases and J 6 bases; bases outside gene matches: 7.

The V call is TRBV2, the J call TRBJ2-1; no clear D gene. The V gene's germline CDR1 is SNHLY and CDR2 FYNNEI. V was cut by 6 bases and J by 8 bases, with 20 bases left in between. CDR3 length equals 15 residues. The CDR3 sequence: CASRQPGPNPHEQFF. CDR3 DNA: TGTGCCAGCAGACAACCGGGCCCTAATCCCCATGAGCAGTTCTTC.

In this sample, this clonotype turned up many times. The chain links TRBV5-8 to TRBJ2-5; D remains unclear. This CDR3 has 12 residues. Germline lookup yields CDR1 SGHTS and CDR2 YDEGEE. The V end lost 3 bases, the J end lost 2 bases, and 5 bases lay between the germline ends. The CDR3 bases are TGTGCCAGCAGCTCAAGTCAAGAGACCCAGTACTTC. Translated, it gives CASSSSQETQYF.

V is TRBV21-1 and J is TRBJ2-3; the D segment call TRBD2 is taken from the table without a DNA check. TRBV21-1 is flagged as a pseudogene. This CDR3 comprises 19 residues. The CDR3 DNA reads as TGTGCCAGCAGCAAAGGGGTTCTGGGGAGCAGCCAAACCACAGATACGCAGTATTTT. It yields the protein CASSKGVLGSSQTTDTQYF.

V is TRBV2 and J is TRBJ2-7, with 12 bases identical to TRBD2. The ends lost 4 bases at V and 8 bases at J; junction bases unmatched: 6. The CDR3 is made up of 14 amino acids. Germline values: CDR1 SNHLY, CDR2 FYNNEI. The CDR3 DNA sequence: TGTGCCAGCAGTGCGGCTAGCGGGAGGGTGAAGCAGTACTTC. Translation gives CASSAASGRVKQYF.

This clonotype was detected a few times. The chain couples TRBV20-1 to TRBJ1-1; 7 bases match TRBD1. The germline V gene has CDR1 DFQATT and CDR2 SNEGSKA (reference sequence). V trimming: 2 bases; J trimming: 5 bases; junction bases outside the gene matches: 5. The CDR3 is 13 residues long. The chain's CDR3 is CSARPPGGTEAFF. CDR3 DNA sequence: TGCAGTGCTAGACCCCCAGGGGGTACTGAAGCTTTCTTT.

Worth noting for this clonotype: Mismatch with germline at one junction end may stem from a read error. Written as DNA, the CDR3 is TGCGCCAGCAGCTCTCAGGGGCTGTCCTGCGAGCAGTACTTC. It is translated as CASSSQGLSCEQYF. The rearrangement links TRBV5-1 to TRBJ2-7; tentatively, D is TRBD1 (6 bases). The CDR3 has 14 residues. Germline V gives CDR1 SGHRS, CDR2 YFSETQ.